This passage covers 9 T cell receptor beta chains from one sample sequenced in a study of cytomegalovirus exposure and HLA in healthy donors. Primers included in the PCR were 60 Vbeta and 13 Jbeta primers. Assay: immunoSEQ multiplex PCR; the TCRdb copy retains only in-frame clones and omits some. The profile shows around 90,000 clones, around nine tenths of them singletons. The sample comprised PBMCs. The receptor set was obtained from a man aged 25-40 years in good health and CMV-seropositive.

This rearrangement joins TRBV27 to TRBJ2-3; 9 bases agree with TRBD2. CDR1 is MNHEY and CDR2 is SMNVEV in the germline V gene (reference sequence). With V trimmed by 6 bases and J by 6 bases, 10 bases remained unmatched. CDR3 length equals 15 residues. CDR3 in amino acids: CASRFRVAGDDTQYF. As DNA, the CDR3 is TGTGCCAGCAGATTTAGGGTAGCGGGAGACGATACGCAGTATTTT.

This chain connects TRBV5-1 to TRBJ2-5; 11 nucleotides align to TRBD1. The trim removed 4 bases at V and 1 base at J, leaving 3 bases unmatched. Germline loops: CDR1 SGHRS, CDR2 YFSETQ. CDR3 size: 15 residues. CDR3 amino acids: CASSRGQGGQETQYF. DNA for the CDR3: TGCGCCAGCAGCCGGGGACAGGGGGGCCAAGAGACCCAGTACTTC.

The gene calls are TRBV18 and TRBJ1-5; D possibly corresponds to TRBD1 (5 bases). Trimming pared 2 bases from V and 0 bases from J, leaving 8 bases between. This CDR3 spans 15 amino acids. The V gene's germline CDR1 is KGHSH and CDR2 LQKENI. The CDR3 protein is CASSPSGYSNQPQHF. The DNA for the CDR3 is TGTGCCAGCTCACCATCAGGGTATAGCAATCAGCCCCAGCATTTT.

This clone was seen once. The V call is TRBV28, the J call TRBJ1-5; D is unclear. CDR3 size: 15 residues. Trimming took 6 bases from V and 7 from J, leaving 19 bases between them. Germline CDR1 MDHEN, CDR2 SYDVKM. The CDR3 DNA follows: TGTGCCAGCAGCCCGATGAGCGCCTCGCGGCAGCCCCAGCATTTT. Residues: CASSPMSASRQPQHF.

CDR3: CASSEEYSRGHEQFF. The CDR3 DNA reads as TGTGCCAGCAGTGAGGAGTACTCCAGGGGGCATGAGCAGTTCTTC. This rearrangement joins TRBV6-4 to TRBJ2-1, with 8 bases that match TRBD1. Unmatched junction bases numbered 9, after V lost 3 bases and J lost 8 bases. The CDR3 runs 15 residues. Germline assignment: CDR1 MRHNA and CDR2 SNTAGT.

The rearrangement joins TRBV10-2 to TRBJ1-5; 8 bases are shared with TRBD1. The trim removed 5 bases at V and 3 bases at J, leaving 3 bases unmatched. There are 14 residues in the CDR3. Germline CDR1 WSHSY, CDR2 SAAADI. CDR3 loop: CASSNQGANQPQHF. Written as DNA, the CDR3 is TGCGCCAGCAGTAATCAGGGGGCCAATCAGCCCCAGCATTTT.

The CDR3 nucleotides read TGTGCCAGCAGGGGACAGGGCGACTACGAGCAGTACTTC. It encodes CASRGQGDYEQYF. This chain joins TRBV6-1 and TRBJ2-7; TRBD1 agrees at 9 bases. Germline lookup yields CDR1 MNHNS and CDR2 SASEGT. The length of the CDR3 is 13 residues. V shed 6 bases, J shed 3 bases, and the junction held 3 bases outside the gene matches.

The chain employs TRBV7-9 and TRBJ1-6, with TRBD1 identical over 11 bases. The length of the CDR3 is 15 residues. Germline loops: CDR1 SEHNR, CDR2 FQNEAQ (reference sequence). V dropped 2 bases and J dropped 9; count of bases not matched to a gene: 3. The CDR3 nucleotides read TGTGCCAGCAGCTTATTGGACAGGGGGCTTTCACCCCTCCACTTT. Its translation: CASSLLDRGLSPLHF.

The CDR3 DNA sequence: TGTGCAAGTCGCCCCTTGGCGGCTAGCCGAGAGTACGAGCAGTACTTC. Translated: CASRPLAASREYEQYF. J is TRBJ2-7 and V is TRBV12-2; the D call in the table, TRBD2, was not verified against the DNA. TRBV12-2 is reported as a pseudogene. This CDR3 contains 16 residues.